This T cell receptor (beta chain) derives from a study of T cell responses to AZD1222 COVID-19 vaccine (dated by TCRdb to about 2021). In the study overall: TCR sequencing was performed for over 230 trial participants, of whom roughly 200 were given two doses of AZD1222 and approximately 25 were given two doses of MenACWY control vaccine. Trial participants were enrolled into age subgroups of 18-55, 56-69 and 70-plus years, which contained about 150, 28 and 57 TCR-sequenced participants, respectively. The full study reports these points: The 56-69-year group was small, and its depth increase did not reach significance, likely because of low power. Because no day 14 peak-response samples were available, the repertoires could be characterized only after the peak T cell response. Nearly half of unique spike-specific TCRs reportedly recognized epitopes outside regions mutated in the B.1.351 and B.1.1.7 variants. Most participants were white British and females outnumbered males, and the authors suggested that clonal diversity may have been underestimated. Conclusions about previously exposed vaccinees are limited, since just 6 or 7 AZD1222 recipients were seropositive for SARS-CoV-2 at baseline. Vaccine-associated CD4 TCRs spanned the whole spike protein, with dominant responses in regions 160-218 and 743-854. A significant rise in spike-specific TCR breadth and depth was observed after two AZD1222 doses relative to day 0 and relative to MenACWY recipients.

This clone turned up a few times. Its antigen has not been determined. Within one base of it there is no much larger clone, and no base qualities were kept. The time point label of this sample denotes: about 28 days (+/-7) after the second vaccine dose. Because spike-specific TCR depth and breadth did not differ between the two schedules, AZD1222 recipients who got a second dose at roughly 4 weeks were pooled with those who got a second dose at roughly 12 weeks. Vaccinee samples were obtained from the UK trials COV001 and COV002, which included a single-blind randomized controlled phase 2/3 trial of AZD1222 (ChAdOx1 nCoV-19) in healthy adults. For TCRbeta chain sequencing, PBMC samples were collected from trial participants at day 0 and at day 28 after the second dose. The CDR3 regions of human TCRbeta chains were analyzed by immunosequencing. From the authors' description of their analysis: Repertoire TCRs were matched against a reference library of SARS-CoV-2-specific TCRs generated with the MIRA antigen-specificity platform. Breadth was defined as the fraction of unique TCRs that were SARS-CoV-2-associated, and depth was defined as the fraction of total T cells that were SARS-CoV-2-associated. Using the MIRA data, each spike-specific TCR was mapped to the spike region that the TCR reacts to and placed in a CD4 or CD8 class. Log10-transformed breadth and depth values were compared by one-way ANOVA with Sidak's multiple comparisons tests. This immuneACCESS table, as held by TCRdb, lists in-frame sequences with V and J called but not all clones. Of the missing ones, under half trace to an unresolved V gene in checked studies; the others have no known cause. V and J calls and clone size follow that table, whereas D and trimming were derived from the DNA. A total of tens of thousands of clones appear in this sample, about 80% of them only once. Together, the top ten hold less than 5% of the sample.

Including cysteine and phenylalanine, the CDR3 has 17 amino acids. Kept here is only the CDR3 DNA, which spans 51 bases and is read in frame from base 1. For CDR1 and CDR2, the germline V gene (reference sequence) lists SGHNT and YYREEE. Trimming accounts for 4 bases at V and 5 bases at J, while the number of junction bases matched to no gene is 9. The starting material was peripheral blood, obtained 28 days after the second AZD1222 dose. The sequence links TRBV5-4 to TRBJ2-1; the junction holds 13 bases that match TRBD2. This clonotype was sampled from an adult who received the AZD1222 COVID-19 vaccine. Read as DNA, the sequence is TGTGCCAGCAGCATGACTAGCGGGGGGCCCCTTGACAATGAGCAGTTCTTC. It translates as CASSMTSGGPLDNEQFF.